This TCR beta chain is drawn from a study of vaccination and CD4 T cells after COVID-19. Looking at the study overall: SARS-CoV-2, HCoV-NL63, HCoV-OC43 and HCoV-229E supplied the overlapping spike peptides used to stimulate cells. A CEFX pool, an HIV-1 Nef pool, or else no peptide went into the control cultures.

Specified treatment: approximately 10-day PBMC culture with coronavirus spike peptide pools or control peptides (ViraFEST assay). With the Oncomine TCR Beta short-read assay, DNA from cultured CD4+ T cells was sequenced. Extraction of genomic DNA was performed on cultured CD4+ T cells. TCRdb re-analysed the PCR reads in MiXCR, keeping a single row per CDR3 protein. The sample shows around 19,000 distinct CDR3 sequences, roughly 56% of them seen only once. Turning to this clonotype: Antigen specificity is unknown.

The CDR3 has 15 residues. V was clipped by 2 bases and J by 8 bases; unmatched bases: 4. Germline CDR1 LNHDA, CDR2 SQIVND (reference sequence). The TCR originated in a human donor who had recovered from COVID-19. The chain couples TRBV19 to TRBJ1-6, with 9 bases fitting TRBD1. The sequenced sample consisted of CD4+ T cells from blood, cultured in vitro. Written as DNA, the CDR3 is TGTGCCAGTAGTATAACAGGGGGCGCATATTCACCCCTCCACTTT. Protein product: CASSITGGAYSPLHF.